This T cell receptor (beta chain) came from a study of blood T cell repertoires in COVID-19. About the study: Donors in the United States, Italy and Spain gave samples during acute or convalescent COVID-19. PBMCs, B-cell-depleted T cells, or T cells provided the cDNA or gDNA that made up the material.

In the case of this clone: Other nucleotide sequences from this sample produce the same CDR3.

How the authors handled the data: Counts of nucleated cells, estimated from reference gene primer amplification, were obtained. The repertoire was sequenced with immunoSEQ multiplex PCR; TCRdb's copy has only in-frame clones and lacks some. V, J and clone size are taken as reported in that table, and D and trimming were inferred from the DNA itself. Seen here are 70,000 to 95,000 clones, roughly 80% observed once, and the top ten hold about 12%. CDR3 length equals 12 residues. Trimming stripped 1 base from V and 5 bases from J, with 6 bases between. CDR1 is SGDLS, CDR2 YYNGEE, per germline. The V gene is TRBV9, the J gene TRBJ2-5, with a possible D match to TRBD1 (6 bases). Sequencing used peripheral blood. This sequence originates from a woman aged 40-49 years with active or convalescent COVID-19. The CDR3 loop reads CASSVRGETQYF. CDR3 sequence (DNA): TGTGCCAGCAGCGTAAGGGGGGAGACCCAGTACTTC.